The TCR beta chain described here comes from a study of identical twins. General study findings and limits: The abundant beta clonotypes from cord blood had fewer insertions, and memory repertoires had none of this. Twins shared beta out-of-frame sequences in excess, but this excess was weaker. Modelling approaches yielded underestimates of out-of-frame TCR alpha sharing between monozygotic twins.

CDR1 and CDR2 from the germline V gene are MNHNS and SASEGT. The CDR3 extends over 15 amino acids. The V and J ends lost 7 bases and 0 bases respectively, with 10 bases between them. TCRdb processed the 5' RACE reads anew with MiXCR; each CDR3 protein has one entry. The repertoire has approximately 1.8 million distinct CDR3 sequences, under 35% of them found once; the top ten carry around 0.3%. This clonotype showed up just a few times. Its antigen is undetermined. The sample comprised cord blood. The chain carries TRBV6-1 and TRBJ1-6; D is unclear. The receptor's source is a newborn girl in good health. DNA for the CDR3: TGTGCCAGCACGCCAGGCGGCTCCTATAATTCACCCCTCCACTTT. Translated, it gives CASTPGGSYNSPLHF.